Sequencing of this TCR beta chain was carried out in a study of T cells in Graves' hyperthyroidism and ophthalmopathy. Overall study: Any treatment followed the collection of peripheral blood at initial diagnosis. The study's findings and limits: The model anticipated ophthalmopathy a median approximately six months pre-onset.

RNA transcripts were the template for amplifying TCR beta CDR3 regions. During a first-round RT-PCR of the TCR CDR3, the HTBI primer set was used. TCRdb passed the multiplex PCR reads through MiXCR, listing each CDR3 protein once. The sample records 160,000 or so distinct CDR3 sequences, 8% to 9.5% being singletons. In its sample, this clonotype was seen many times. Its antigen is unidentified. This CDR3 spans 16 amino acids. The germline gives CDR1 MNHNS, CDR2 SASEGT. The V and J ends lost 5 bases and 0 bases respectively, with 13 bases between them. The sample of blood was obtained at first hyperthyroidism diagnosis (before any ophthalmopathy symptoms).

The sample taken for sequencing was blood. This chain links TRBV6-1 with TRBJ2-2, with D tentatively TRBD2 (6 bases). The source is a woman aged 18-29 years with Graves' hyperthyroidism that later progressed to Graves' ophthalmopathy. For the CDR3, the DNA is TGTGCCAGCAGTCCTACCGGGACTCCGAACACCGGGGAGCTGTTTTTT. Its translation: CASSPTGTPNTGELFF.